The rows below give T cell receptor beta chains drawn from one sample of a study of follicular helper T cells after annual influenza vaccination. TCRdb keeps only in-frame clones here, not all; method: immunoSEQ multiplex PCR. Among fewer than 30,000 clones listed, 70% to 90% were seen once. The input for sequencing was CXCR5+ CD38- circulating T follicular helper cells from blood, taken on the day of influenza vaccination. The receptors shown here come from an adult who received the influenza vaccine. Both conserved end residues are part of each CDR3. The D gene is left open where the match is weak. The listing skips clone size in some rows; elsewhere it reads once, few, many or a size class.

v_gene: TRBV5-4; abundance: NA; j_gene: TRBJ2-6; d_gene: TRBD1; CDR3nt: TGTGCCAGCAGGGCCGGGACAGGGCGTCTGATCGGCTCTGGGGCCAACGTCCTGACTTTC; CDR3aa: CASRAGTGRLIGSGANVLTF
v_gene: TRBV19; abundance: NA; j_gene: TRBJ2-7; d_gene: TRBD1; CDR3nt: TGTGCCAGTAGTGCAGGACAGGGGATCTACGAGCAGTACTTC; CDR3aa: CASSAGQGIYEQYF
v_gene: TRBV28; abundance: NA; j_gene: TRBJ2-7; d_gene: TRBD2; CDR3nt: TGTGCCAGCAGGGGTTCTAGCGGGAGATTCTACGAGCAGTACTTC; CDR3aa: CASRGSSGRFYEQYF
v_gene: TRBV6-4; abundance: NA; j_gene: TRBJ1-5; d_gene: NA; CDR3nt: TGTGCCAGCAGTGTGAGCACCAATCAGCCCCAGCATTTT; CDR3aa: CASSVSTNQPQHF
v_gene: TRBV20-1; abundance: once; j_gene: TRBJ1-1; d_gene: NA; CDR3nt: TGCAGGGGGGCTTCTAACACTGAAGCTTTCTTT; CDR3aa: CRGASNTEAFF
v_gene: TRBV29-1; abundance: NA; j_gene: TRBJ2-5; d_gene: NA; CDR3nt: TGCAGCGTAGGGGATGGAGAGACCCAGTACTTC; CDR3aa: CSVGDGETQYF
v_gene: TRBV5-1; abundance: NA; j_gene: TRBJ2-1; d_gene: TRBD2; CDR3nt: TGCGCCAGCAGTCACGGGGGGGCGGGCAATGAGCAGTTCTTC; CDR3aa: CASSHGGAGNEQFF
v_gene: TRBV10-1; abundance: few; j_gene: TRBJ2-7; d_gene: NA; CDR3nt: TGCGCCAGCAGTTCGAGTCTGAGCGAGCAGTACTTC; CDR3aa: CASSSSLSEQYF
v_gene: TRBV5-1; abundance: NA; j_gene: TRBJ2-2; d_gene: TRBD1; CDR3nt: TGCGCCAGCAGCTTCTCACAGGGGGGTCGGGCCACCGGGGAGCTGTTTTTT; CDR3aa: CASSFSQGGRATGELFF
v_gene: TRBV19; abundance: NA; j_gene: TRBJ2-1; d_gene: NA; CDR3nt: TGTGCCAGTAGTTCAGGTAGGCTAACAGGAGAGCAGTTCTTC; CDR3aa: CASSSGRLTGEQFF
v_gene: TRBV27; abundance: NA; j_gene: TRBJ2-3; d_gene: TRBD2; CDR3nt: TGTGCCAGCAGTCTACGGACTAGCGGGAGAACTGATACGCAGTATTTT; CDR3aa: CASSLRTSGRTDTQYF
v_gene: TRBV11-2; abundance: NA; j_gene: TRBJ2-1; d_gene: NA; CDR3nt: TGTGCCAGCAGCTTCTATTATGAGCAGTTCTTC; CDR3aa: CASSFYYEQFF
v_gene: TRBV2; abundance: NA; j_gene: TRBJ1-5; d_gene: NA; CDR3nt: TGTGCCAGCAGTGGAGGTCAGCCCCAGCATTTT; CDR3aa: CASSGGQPQHF
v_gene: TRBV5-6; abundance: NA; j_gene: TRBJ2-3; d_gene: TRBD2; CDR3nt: TGTGCCAGCAGCCCCGGACTAGCGGGGGTGTATGGCACAGATACGCAGTATTTT; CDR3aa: CASSPGLAGVYGTDTQYF
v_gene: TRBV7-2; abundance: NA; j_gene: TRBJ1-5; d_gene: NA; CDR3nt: TGTGCCAGCAGCTTAGTAGGGGGTAGCAATCAGCCCCAGCATTTT; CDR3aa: CASSLVGGSNQPQHF
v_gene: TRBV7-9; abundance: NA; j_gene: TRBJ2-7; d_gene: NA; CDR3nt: TGTGCCAGCAGCTTACAAAACTACGAGCAGTACTTC; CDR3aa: CASSLQNYEQYF
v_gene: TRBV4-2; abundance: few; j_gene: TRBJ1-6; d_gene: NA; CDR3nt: TGTGCCAGCGGGGCGGGAAACTATAATTCACCCCTCCACTTT; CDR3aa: CASGAGNYNSPLHF
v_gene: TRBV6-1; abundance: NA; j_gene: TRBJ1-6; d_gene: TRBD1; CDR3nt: TGTGCCAGCAGTGAAGCGGTAGGACAGGCAAGATCACCCCTCCACTTT; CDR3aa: CASSEAVGQARSPLHF
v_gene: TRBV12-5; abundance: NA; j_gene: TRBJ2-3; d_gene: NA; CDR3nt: TGTGCTTCTAAGACAGGTTATGGCACAGATACGCAGTATTTT; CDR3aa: CASKTGYGTDTQYF
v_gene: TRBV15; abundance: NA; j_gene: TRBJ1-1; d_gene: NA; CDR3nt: TGTGCCACCAGCAAAGGGGTCCACATGAACACTGAAGCTTTCTTT; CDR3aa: CATSKGVHMNTEAFF
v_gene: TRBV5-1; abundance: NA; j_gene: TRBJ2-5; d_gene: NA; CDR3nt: TGCGCCAGCAGCTTGGCCGGCACTAACAACCAAGAGACCCAGTACTTC; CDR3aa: CASSLAGTNNQETQYF
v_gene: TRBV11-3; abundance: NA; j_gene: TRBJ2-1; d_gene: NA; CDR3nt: TGTGCCAGCAGCTTGGGACAGTCTCCGGGGGATGAGCAGTTCTTC; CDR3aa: CASSLGQSPGDEQFF
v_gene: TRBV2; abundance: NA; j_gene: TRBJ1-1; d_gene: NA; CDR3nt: TGTGCCAGCAGTGAAGAGTACCGGACCGGGAGACGAGCTTTCTTT; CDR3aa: CASSEEYRTGRRAFF
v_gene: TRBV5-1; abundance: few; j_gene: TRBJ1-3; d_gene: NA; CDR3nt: TGCGCCAGCAGCCCGACAGTTTCGGGAAACACCATATATTTT; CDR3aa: CASSPTVSGNTIYF
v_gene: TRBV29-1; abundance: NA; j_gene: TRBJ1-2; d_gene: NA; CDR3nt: TGCAGCGTTGAAGTCGGGGGGGCTCATGGCTACACCTTC; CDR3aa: CSVEVGGAHGYTF
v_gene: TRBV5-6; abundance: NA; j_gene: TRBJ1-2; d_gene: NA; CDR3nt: TGTGCCAGCACCCTCTACACCACGGGGAACTACTATGGCTACACCTTC; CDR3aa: CASTLYTTGNYYGYTF
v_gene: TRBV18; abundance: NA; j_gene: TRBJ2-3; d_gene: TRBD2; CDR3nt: TGTGCCAGCTCCCCTACTAGCGACACAGATACGCAGTATTTT; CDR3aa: CASSPTSDTDTQYF
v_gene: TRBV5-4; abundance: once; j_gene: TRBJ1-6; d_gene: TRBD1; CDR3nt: TGTGCCAGCAGCATCCCCACCGGGACAGGGAATTCACCCCTCCACTTT; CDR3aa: CASSIPTGTGNSPLHF
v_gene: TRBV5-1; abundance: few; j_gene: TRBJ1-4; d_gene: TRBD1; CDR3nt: TGCGCCAGCAGCCTGACAGGGGCCACAACTAATGAAAAACTGTTTTTT; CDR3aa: CASSLTGATTNEKLFF
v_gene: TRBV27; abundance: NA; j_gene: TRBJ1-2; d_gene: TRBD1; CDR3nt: TGTGCCAGCAGTTTAGGGACAGGGCCACAGGGTGGCTATGGCTACACCTTC; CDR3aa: CASSLGTGPQGGYGYTF
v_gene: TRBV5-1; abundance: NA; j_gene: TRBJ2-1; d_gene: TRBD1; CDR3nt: TGCGCCAGCAGTCAACTACCGGGACAGGCTAACAATGAGCAGTTCTTC; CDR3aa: CASSQLPGQANNEQFF
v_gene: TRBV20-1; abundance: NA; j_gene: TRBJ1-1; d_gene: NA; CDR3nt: TGCAGTGCACGGGTATCCACTGAAGCTTTCTTT; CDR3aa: CSARVSTEAFF
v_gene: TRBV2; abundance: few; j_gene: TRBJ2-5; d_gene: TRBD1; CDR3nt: TGTGCCAGTTCCTCCACAGGGGGGCAAGAGACCCAGTACTTC; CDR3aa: CASSSTGGQETQYF
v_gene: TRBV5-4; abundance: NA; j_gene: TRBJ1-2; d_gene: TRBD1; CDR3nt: TGTGCCAGCAGCTTGGCCAGGGGGGACTATGGCTACACCTTC; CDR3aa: CASSLARGDYGYTF
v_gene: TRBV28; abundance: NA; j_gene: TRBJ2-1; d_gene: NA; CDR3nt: TGTGCCAGCACGACAGTTTACAATGAGCAGTTCTTC; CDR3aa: CASTTVYNEQFF
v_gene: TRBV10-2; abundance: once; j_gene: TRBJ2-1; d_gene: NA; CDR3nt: TGCGCCAGCAGTGGCCAGGTGGTGGATGAGCAGTTCTTC; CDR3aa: CASSGQVVDEQFF
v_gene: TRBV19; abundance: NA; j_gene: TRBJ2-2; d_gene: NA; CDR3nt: TGTGCCAGTAGTCCCCTCGGGACGAACACCGGGGAGCTGTTTTTT; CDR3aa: CASSPLGTNTGELFF
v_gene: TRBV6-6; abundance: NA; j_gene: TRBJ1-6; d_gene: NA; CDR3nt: TGTGCCAGCAGATGGGACAAGATGTCCCCCCTCCACTTT; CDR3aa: CASRWDKMSPLHF